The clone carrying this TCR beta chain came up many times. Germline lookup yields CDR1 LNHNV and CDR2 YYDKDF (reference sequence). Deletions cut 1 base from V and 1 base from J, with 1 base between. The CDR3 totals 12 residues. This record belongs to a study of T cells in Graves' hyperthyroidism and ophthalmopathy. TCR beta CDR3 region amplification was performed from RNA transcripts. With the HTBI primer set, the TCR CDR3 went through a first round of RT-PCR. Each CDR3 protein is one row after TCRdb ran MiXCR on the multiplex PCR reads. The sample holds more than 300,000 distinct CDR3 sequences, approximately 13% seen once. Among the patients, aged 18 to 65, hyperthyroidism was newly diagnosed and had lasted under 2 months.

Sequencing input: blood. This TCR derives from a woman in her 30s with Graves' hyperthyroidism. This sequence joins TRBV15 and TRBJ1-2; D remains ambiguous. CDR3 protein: CATSRVNYGYTF. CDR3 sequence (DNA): TGTGCCACCAGCAGAGTTAACTATGGCTACACCTTC. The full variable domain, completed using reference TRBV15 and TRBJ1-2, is DAMVIQNPRYQVTQFGKPVTLSCSQTLNHNVMYWYQQKSSQAPKLLFHYYDKDFNNEADTPDNFQSRRPNTSFCFLDIRSPGLGDTAMYLCATSRVNYGYTFGSGTRLTVV.